By proportion, the clone carrying this TCR beta chain is medium-sized. Its antigen is unidentified. This table comes from immunoSEQ multiplex PCR, and its TCRdb copy is limited to in-frame clones, with some not included. The sample shows 20,000 or so clones, approximately 44% of them seen only once. Germline V gene sequence: CDR1 WNHNN, CDR2 SYGVQD (reference sequence). The CDR3 has 14 amino acids. V was cut by 4 bases and J by 2 bases, with 12 bases left in between. Coculturing was carried out on the mixed lymphocyte reaction cells. It lasted six to seven days and was done at 37°C. This entry is derived from a study of siplizumab effects on memory and regulatory T cells. Whole-study findings and limits: Siplizumab cultures yielded proliferating Tregs whose suppressive function was not confirmed. Siplizumab produced a significant drop in alloreactive sequences attributable to unstimulated CD4+ memory cells. Naive T cells seemed more diverse than memory cells and seemed major alloresponse contributors.

V is TRBV10-1 and J is TRBJ2-7; the D gene is possibly TRBD2 (6 bases). This TCR was recovered from a human donor in good health; the cells came from an allogeneic mixed lymphocyte reaction. Some clones in this sample may be carry-over from other donors' samples. Material for sequencing was CFSE-low (dividing) CD4+ T cells sorted from an allogeneic mixed lymphocyte reaction. The CDR3 DNA is TGCGCCAGCAGTGGCCAGCGGGCTACCTACGAGCAGTACTTC. Protein sequence: CASSGQRATYEQYF.